The next 12 T cell receptor beta chains were all read from a single sample in a study of T cell repertoires in cytomegalovirus infection. Which antigens these TCRs recognize remains unknown. TCRdb re-derived calls from the reads in MiXCR, one entry per CDR3 protein. The repertoire holds fewer than 1,000,000 distinct CDR3 sequences, with roughly 31% as singletons. The source was cultured CD8+ T cells from PBMCs, collected from culture after CMV antigen stimulation. The source of these receptors is a human donor in good health (CMV status not recorded). Some clones in this sample may be carry-over from other donors' samples.

This clonotype was seen more than once but under ten times. This chain joins TRBV7-2 and TRBJ1-5; D is perhaps TRBD1 (5 bases). This CDR3 has 16 amino acids. Trimming cost V 1 base and J 0 bases, with 10 bases left between them. Germline V gives CDR1 SGHTA, CDR2 FQGNSA. This CDR3 is CASSLGGPHSNQPQHF. The CDR3 DNA is TGTGCCAGCAGCTTAGGGGGACCGCATAGCAATCAGCCCCAGCATTTT. The full variable domain, rest sourced from reference TRBV7-2 and TRBJ1-5, is GAGVSQSPSNKVTEKGKDVELRCDPISGHTALYWYRQSLGQGLEFLIYFQGNSAPDKSGLPSDRFSAERTGGSVSTLTIQRTQQEDSAVYLCASSLGGPHSNQPQHFGDGTRLSIL.

The rearrangement uses TRBV20-1 and TRBJ2-1, with TRBD2 matching 10 bases. After removal of 0 bases from V and 9 bases from J, the junction contained 8 bases not matched to a gene. The CDR3 loop spans 15 amino acids. Germline V CDR1 and CDR2: DFQATT, SNEGSKA (reference sequence). CDR3 in amino acids: CSARDVERGGFEQFF. CDR3 nucleotides: TGCAGTGCTAGAGATGTCGAGCGGGGGGGCTTTGAGCAGTTCTTC.

The chain carries TRBV19 and TRBJ1-1, with no clear D. Per the germline V gene, CDR1 is LNHDA and CDR2 is SQIVND (reference sequence). The CDR3 has 13 amino acids. V was trimmed by 5 bases and J by 2 bases, leaving 9 bases between them. Here the CDR3 DNA reads TGTGCCAGTAGTTGGGTAGACAACACTGAAGCTTTCTTT. This encodes CASSWVDNTEAFF.

This clonotype came up a few times. The chain is built from TRBV19 and TRBJ2-3; D may be TRBD2 (5 bases). Germline V gives CDR1 LNHDA, CDR2 SQIVND (reference sequence). This CDR3 spans 14 amino acids. Deletions cut 5 bases from V and 2 bases from J, with 11 bases between. The CDR3 DNA sequence: TGTGCCAGTAGTCCCTGGGAGTACACAGATACGCAGTATTTT. This codes for CASSPWEYTDTQYF.

This clonotype was seen a few times. The chain couples TRBV7-9 to TRBJ1-2, with 7 bases that match TRBD1. There are 14 residues in the CDR3. CDR1 is SEHNR, CDR2 FQNEAQ, per germline (reference sequence). V dropped 6 bases and J dropped 5; count of bases not matched to a gene: 9. CDR3 coding DNA: TGTGCCAGCAGACCCGACAGGGTGTGGTATGGCTACACCTTC. Protein: CASRPDRVWYGYTF.

The V and J genes are TRBV7-8 and TRBJ1-1; D remains unclear. Trimming cost V 5 bases and J 2 bases, with 9 bases left between them. The CDR3 is made up of 13 amino acids. CDR1 is SGHVS, CDR2 FQNEAQ, per germline. The CDR3 DNA reads as TGTGCCAGCAGCAGGGTTTTTAACACTGAAGCTTTCTTT. It translates to CASSRVFNTEAFF.

The rearrangement joins TRBV14 to TRBJ2-3, with D perhaps given as TRBD1 or TRBD2 (7 bases each). V was cut by 5 bases and J by 3 bases, with 21 bases left in between. The CDR3 covers 17 residues. Germline V gene lookup returns CDR1 SGHDN and CDR2 FVKESK. The CDR3, as DNA: TGTGCCAGCAGCACCCACCTGACAGGGAGGGGGACAGATACGCAGTATTTT. It codes for CASSTHLTGRGTDTQYF.

The V call is TRBV2, the J call TRBJ1-2; tentatively, D is TRBD1 (6 bases). The CDR3 extends over 14 amino acids. Germline V lookup: CDR1 SNHLY, CDR2 FYNNEI. Trimming removed 7 bases at V and 3 bases at J, with 15 bases between. The CDR3 here is CASNTGIVHYGYTF. Here the CDR3 DNA reads TGTGCCAGCAATACAGGGATAGTGCACTATGGCTACACCTTC.

This clonotype was counted a few times. The rearrangement uses TRBV7-6 and TRBJ2-2; the match to TRBD1 covers 9 bases. V lost 0 bases and J lost 1; bases outside the gene matches: 6. The length of the CDR3 is 18 residues. Germline CDR1 SGHVS, CDR2 FNYEAQ. CDR3 nucleotides: TGTGCCAGCAGCTTAGCCGTGACGGGACAGGGGAACACCGGGGAGCTGTTTTTT. It codes for CASSLAVTGQGNTGELFF. The full variable domain, in which reference TRBV7-6 and TRBJ2-2 provide the parts outside the CDR3, is GAGVSQSPRYKVTKRGQDVALRCDPISGHVSLYWYRQALGQGPEFLTYFNYEAQQDKSGLPNDRFSAERPEGSISTLTIQRTEQRDSAMYRCASSLAVTGQGNTGELFFGEGSRLTVL.

This clonotype was detected a few times. V and J are TRBV5-6 and TRBJ1-2; 7 bases match TRBD1. V lost 2 bases, J lost 5 bases, and 6 bases stayed unmatched. The length of the CDR3 is 14 residues. In germline, CDR1 is SGHDT, CDR2 YYEEEE. This chain's CDR3 is CASSFSGTEYGYTF. In nucleotides, the CDR3 is TGTGCCAGCAGCTTTTCCGGGACAGAATATGGCTACACCTTC.

This clonotype came up once. This may stem from a read error, because a much larger clone lies one nucleotide away. The rearrangement uses TRBV7-2 and TRBJ1-2; D is uncertain. V was pared by 5 bases and J by 0 bases, with 13 bases between. The CDR3 sequence is 15 residues long. CDR1 SGHTA and CDR2 FQGNSA come from the germline V gene. As DNA, the CDR3 is TGTGCCAGCAGCCTACGTGACGATCCTAACTATGGCTACACCTTC. It specifies CASSLRDDPNYGYTF.

Worth noting for this clonotype: This may be a read error, as it is one base from a much larger clone. The chain joins TRBV7-4 to TRBJ2-1; D may be TRBD1 or TRBD2 (6 bases each). Deletions cut 7 bases from V and 8 bases from J, with 15 bases between. The CDR3 has 13 amino acids. Germline CDR1 reads SGHVT; CDR2 reads SQSDAQ. The CDR3 coding sequence is TGTGCCAGCACACCCCCGGGGGCAGATGAGCAGTTCTTC. It is translated as CASTPPGADEQFF.